Below are 9 T cell receptor beta chains sequenced from a single sample in a study of CD8+ T cells in alopecia areata. Following extraction, RNA underwent reverse transcription to cDNA, which served as the sequencing template. Sequenced by immunoSEQ multiplex PCR; TCRdb stores in-frame clones only, minus some. The top ten clones hold roughly 2.8% of a sample with some 200,000 clones, around 43% of them seen once. Specified treatment: oral pan-JAK inhibitor, 5-10 mg twice daily. The sample consisted of CD4+ T cells sorted from blood, taken around week 37, from a patient treated with tofacitinib. The receptors were gathered from a human donor with alopecia areata.

The chain has TRBV4-2 and TRBJ2-2; D not resolved. This CDR3 spans 14 amino acids. The germline V gene has CDR1 LGHNA and CDR2 YNFKEQ. V was shortened by 0 bases and J by 5 bases, with 7 bases between the two germline ends. In DNA, the CDR3 is TGTGCCAGCAGCCAAGATCAAGCGACCGGGGAGCTGTTTTTT. It yields the protein CASSQDQATGELFF.

In this sample, this clone turned up a few times. This chain joins TRBV29-1 and TRBJ2-7; 7 nucleotides line up with TRBD1. V lost 6 bases and J lost 2; bases outside the gene matches: 4. CDR1 is SQVTM, CDR2 ANQGSEA, per germline. This CDR3 contains 12 residues. In nucleotides, the CDR3 is TGCAGCGTAGGCGGACAGGCCTACGAGCAGTACTTC. Translation gives CSVGGQAYEQYF.

Concerning this clone: A read error may account for a junction end that differs from germline. The chain links TRBV6-6 to TRBJ2-3, with D perhaps matching TRBD2 (5 bases). The CDR3 loop spans 14 amino acids. Germline CDR1 MNHNY, CDR2 SVGAGI (reference sequence). This CDR3 is CASSLSASTDTQYF. CDR3 coding DNA: TGCGCCAGCAGCCTTAGCGCCAGCACAGATACGCAGTATTTT.

This chain joins TRBV5-1 and TRBJ2-5; possible D gene TRBD2, 6 bases. The J call is uncertain, as TRBJ2-7 better fits the DNA end. CDR3 length: 15 residues. Per the germline V gene, CDR1 is SGHRS and CDR2 is YFSETQ. The CDR3 coding sequence is TGCGCCAGCAGCTTGGCGGTTAGCGGACCCTACGAGCAGTACTTC. This codes for CASSLAVSGPYEQYF.

This clone showed up just a few times. The J gene is TRBJ2-1, the V gene TRBV29-1; D may be TRBD1 (5 bases). Per the germline V gene, CDR1 is SQVTM and CDR2 is ANQGSEA. V lost 6 bases and J lost 9, with 15 bases in between. This CDR3 has 12 amino acids. The CDR3 sequence is CSVPNQGSEQFF. CDR3 DNA: TGCAGCGTCCCAAATCAGGGAAGTGAGCAGTTCTTC.

This clone was picked up a small number of times. This chain uses TRBV7-2 with TRBJ1-1, with TRBD1 as a possible D gene (6 bases). This CDR3 contains 15 residues. The germline CDR1 and CDR2 sequences are SGHTA and FQGNSA. Trimming removed 5 bases from V and 1 base from J, with 14 bases in between. CDR3 amino acids: CASSRTDSPNTEAFF. The CDR3 DNA follows: TGTGCCAGCAGCAGAACGGACAGCCCGAACACTGAAGCTTTCTTT.

This clone occurred a few times. The CDR3 loop is CSVRDSARADTEAFF. Here the CDR3 DNA reads TGCAGCGTTAGGGACAGCGCTCGTGCGGACACTGAAGCTTTCTTT. The rearrangement joins TRBV29-1 to TRBJ1-1, with 7 bases that match TRBD1. Germline CDR1 and CDR2: SQVTM and ANQGSEA. V gave up 5 bases and J gave up 3 bases; unmatched junction bases: 12. The CDR3 covers 15 residues.

The sample holds a few counts of this clone. This chain connects TRBV6-1 to TRBJ2-5, with TRBD1 matching 9 bases. Germline V gene data show CDR1 as MNHNS and CDR2 as SASEGT. The CDR3 has 14 residues. Trimming cost V 5 bases and J 6 bases; bases outside gene matches: 7. Written as DNA, the CDR3 is TGTGCCAGCAGTATCCGGACAGGGGAGAAGACCCAGTACTTC. Protein: CASSIRTGEKTQYF.

This clone has more than one count but fewer than ten. The chain recombines TRBV4-2 with TRBJ2-3; 13 bases map to TRBD2. This CDR3 is 17 amino acids long. Germline-derived CDR1 and CDR2 are LGHNA and YNFKEQ. Unmatched junction bases numbered 8, after V lost 4 bases and J lost 4 bases. The CDR3 loop reads CASSPHGLAGVADTQYF. The CDR3 nucleotides are TGTGCCAGCAGCCCCCATGGACTAGCGGGAGTGGCAGATACGCAGTATTTT.